These T cell receptor beta chains were read from a single sample in a study of early T cells in non-severe SARS-CoV-2 infection. In TCRdb, the 5' RACE reads were re-called with MiXCR into one record per CDR3 protein. The top ten hold about 2.7% of the sample, which has about 84,000 distinct CDR3 sequences, 9.5% to 13% seen once. What was sequenced was whole blood. The receptors here all came from an adult who was a healthcare worker with PCR-confirmed SARS-CoV-2 infection or an uninfected control (not recorded which). Both conserved end residues are part of each CDR3.

>TRBJ2-1|TRBV19
CASSSSWRGGSYNEQFF
>TRBJ2-7|TRBV29-1
CSVALVRASYEQYF
>TRBJ1-3|TRBV3-1
CASSPLGVSGNTIYF
>TRBJ2-1|TRBV20-1
CSVVSSYNEQFF
>TRBJ2-5|TRBV12-3/TRBV12-4
CASTTASEETQYF
>TRBJ2-3|TRBV5-1
CASSLPSGRATDTQYF
>TRBJ2-5|TRBV7-8
CATVVAGGPQETQYF
>TRBJ2-1|TRBV5-4
CVSSWTRTGDEQFF
>TRBJ2-3|TRBV3-1
CASSPTTDTQYF
>TRBJ2-2|TRBV10-1
CASSESRWYGELFF
>TRBJ2-1|TRBV7-7
CASSSVPFSYNEQFF
>TRBJ1-1|TRBV5-1
CASSPMYRGSNTEAFF
>TRBJ2-1|TRBV7-9
CASSATGGAYNEQFF
>TRBJ1-1|TRBV3-1
CASSQGAAGLEAFF
>TRBJ1-5|TRBV24-1
CATSAGRQTNSNQPQHF
>TRBJ1-1|TRBV11-3
CASSLKGTEAFF
>TRBJ1-1|TRBV6-4
CASSVSQQTEAFF
>TRBJ2-1|TRBV7-8
CASSLILREGQFF
>TRBJ2-7|TRBV25-1
CASSEGLAPYHF
>TRBJ2-5|TRBV20-1
CSASQPGGSQETQYF
>TRBJ2-5|TRBV29-1
CSVSGSLETQYF
>TRBJ1-5|TRBV6-1
CASRTVSNQPQHF
>TRBJ2-3|TRBV11-3
CASSHPDWLSTDTQYF
>TRBJ2-1|TRBV11-3
CASSLAGTTTYEQFF
>TRBJ1-3|TRBV7-6
CASSGRDRGPSGNTIYF
>TRBJ2-5|TRBV20-1
CSASGELAGVYDNQETQYF
>TRBJ2-1|TRBV11-2
CASSLDTFSYNEQFF
>TRBJ1-5|TRBV18
CASSTTGGTGNQPQHF
>TRBJ1-2|TRBV27
CASSLWAGYGYTF
>TRBJ2-3|TRBV7-6
CASSLVPSGATTDTQYF
>TRBJ2-3|TRBV6-2/TRBV6-3
CAIGTGGLTDTQYF
>TRBJ1-1|TRBV6-1
CASSEAPVFSFF
>TRBJ1-1|TRBV12-3/TRBV12-4
CASSLRGTGLHTEAFF
>TRBJ2-5|TRBV20-1
CSAYYRDTLQETQYF
>TRBJ1-2|TRBV20-1
CSAFQLGGGDYGYTF
>TRBJ2-1|TRBV29-1
CSVETSYEQFF
>TRBJ1-1|TRBV21-1
CVEPGLRNTEAFF
>TRBJ2-5|TRBV6-6
CASSSTGETQYF
>TRBJ1-1|TRBV29-1
CSVEGVNTEAFF
>TRBJ2-7|TRBV20-1
CSARNLAGALQYEQYF
>TRBJ1-1|TRBV9
CASSVGPGVSSEAFF
>TRBJ2-5|TRBV11-2
CASSLEASGTQYF
>TRBJ1-1|TRBV5-1
CASSLFTGKAFF
>TRBJ2-7|TRBV6-5
CASSPTVVYEQYF
>TRBJ2-1|TRBV5-1
CASSTRLAGSSYNEQFF
>TRBJ1-1|TRBV18
CASSPRGENTEAFF
>TRBJ2-5|TRBV5-1
CASSFGTSGRDRETQYF
>TRBJ1-3|TRBV30
CAWSGSGLLGNTIYF
>TRBJ2-7|TRBV6-2/TRBV6-3
CASSYGQGAYEQYF
>TRBJ2-7|TRBV3-1
CASSNRTGGIYEQYF